This T cell receptor (beta chain) was recorded in a study of OX40 agonist ivuxolimab in advanced cancers. About the study as a whole: Ivuxolimab, which targeted the costimulatory receptor OX40 (CD134), was an agonistic, fully human IgG2 monoclonal antibody. The dose-escalation cohort was roughly 80% male with a mean age of approximately 60 years, ranging from 23 to 79. Peripheral TCRbeta sequencing aimed to test whether ivuxolimab altered TCR sequence diversity and caused clonal T-cell expansion. Prior anti-PD-1, anti-PD-L1 or anti-CTLA-4 therapy was permitted, and checkpoint inhibitors had been received by about 36% of dose-escalation patients. The paper covers the monotherapy dose-escalation part of the phase I ivuxolimab trial, which included N of about 50 patients. Intravenous ivuxolimab was administered to patients every 2 weeks at six dose levels: 0.01, 0.1, 0.3, 1.5, 3 and 10 mg/kg. Three dose-escalation patients achieved partial responses, one with hepatocellular carcinoma and two with cutaneous melanoma. Of the approximately 50 patients in dose escalation, some 20 had hepatocellular carcinoma, about 15 had melanoma, 9 had renal cell carcinoma and 9 had head and neck cancer.

To sequence the TCRbeta CDR3 region, genomic DNA was isolated from the sorted cells. The immunoSEQ Assay was used for sequencing of TCRbeta CDR3 regions. Drawn from immuneACCESS, this table holds only the in-frame rearrangements with V and J called that TCRdb kept. Clones are partly lost; checked studies trace under half to an unresolved V gene and leave the rest unexplained. The sample yields 91,000 or so clones; 65% to 90% were counted once. Around 2% of the sample comes from the top ten. The cysteine opens and the phenylalanine closes a CDR3 of 14 amino acids. Of the read, only the CDR3 DNA is kept; its 42 bases are in frame from base 1. Germline trimming amounts to 2 bases on V and 7 bases on J, with 3 as the count of junction bases outside the gene matches. From a lookup of the germline V gene, CDR1 and CDR2 are SGHTA and FQGNSA. The trial excluded patients who had a history of autoimmune disease or were on systemic immunosuppression. Peripheral blood for TCR sequencing was collected from all dose cohorts at baseline, on cycle 4 day 1, and on cycle 7 day 1. Samples were obtained from an open-label, multicenter, first-in-human phase I dose-escalation trial of ivuxolimab. Adults with locally advanced or metastatic melanoma, renal cell carcinoma, hepatocellular carcinoma or head and neck squamous cell carcinoma were enrolled in the trial. CD4+ and CD8+ T cells were sorted separately from peripheral blood before TCR sequencing.

About this clone itself: What antigen it recognizes has not been identified. No base quality values were provided; no much bigger clone lies one nucleotide off.

Paper-wide results and their limitations: In the 0.1-3.0 mg/kg groups, partial responders had among the lowest normalized peripheral clonal expansion, particularly in CD8+ T cells. The antigen specificity of the clonally expanded peripheral T cells was not determined. After ivuxolimab, expanded clones were on average more numerous among CD8+ T cells than among CD4+ T cells. Low levels of normalized T-cell clonal expansion were also seen in some patients who did not respond. Clonal expansion of both CD4+ and CD8+ blood T cells was observed from baseline to week 6 at doses 0.1 to 3.0 mg/kg.

This receptor was identified in an adult with an advanced solid tumor such as melanoma, head and neck, liver or kidney cancer. In this chain, TRBV7-2 is recombined with TRBJ1-5, with 9 bases in between that match TRBD1. The sequenced sample was CD4+ or CD8+ T cells sorted from blood, obtained in a trial of the OX40 agonist ivuxolimab. The CDR3 corresponds to CASSLRTGGQPQHF. At the DNA level, the sequence is TGTGCCAGCAGCTTAAGAACAGGGGGCCAGCCCCAGCATTTT. Here the CDR3 is joined to the reference TRBV7-2 and TRBJ1-5 genes, and the full variable domain is: GAGVSQSPSNKVTEKGKDVELRCDPISGHTALYWYRQSLGQGLEFLIYFQGNSAPDKSGLPSDRFSAERTGGSVSTLTIQRTQQEDSAVYLCASSLRTGGQPQHFGDGTRLSIL.